The source of this TCR beta chain is a study of blood T cell repertoires in COVID-19. CDR3 length: 14 residues. V lost 5 bases and J lost 5; bases outside the gene matches: 6. CDR1 is MNHEY and CDR2 is SVGEGT in the germline V gene. Only in-frame clones appear in the TCRdb table, and some are missing; sequencing was by immunoSEQ multiplex PCR. The sample yields under 250,000 clones, around 89% seen once. This clone was counted between two and nine times. The specimen sequenced was peripheral blood. The receptor was derived from a young woman with COVID-19, enrolled during active disease. V usage is TRBV6-2 or TRBV6-3 and J usage is TRBJ1-5; TRBD1 agrees at 7 bases. The CDR3 loop is CASSTDREHQPQHF. The CDR3 nucleotides read TGTGCCAGCAGTACCGACAGGGAGCATCAGCCCCAGCATTTT.